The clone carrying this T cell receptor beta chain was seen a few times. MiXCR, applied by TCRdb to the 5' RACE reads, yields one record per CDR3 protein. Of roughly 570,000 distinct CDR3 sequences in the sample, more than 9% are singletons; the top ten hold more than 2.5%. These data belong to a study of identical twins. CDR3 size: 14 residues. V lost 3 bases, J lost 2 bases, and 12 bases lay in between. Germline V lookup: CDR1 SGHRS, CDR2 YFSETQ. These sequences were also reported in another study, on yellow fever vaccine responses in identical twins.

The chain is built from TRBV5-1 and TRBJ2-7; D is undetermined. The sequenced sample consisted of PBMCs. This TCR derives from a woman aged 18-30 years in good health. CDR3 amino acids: CASSSGLGPYEQYF. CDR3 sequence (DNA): TGCGCCAGCAGCTCGGGCTTGGGTCCCTACGAGCAGTACTTC.